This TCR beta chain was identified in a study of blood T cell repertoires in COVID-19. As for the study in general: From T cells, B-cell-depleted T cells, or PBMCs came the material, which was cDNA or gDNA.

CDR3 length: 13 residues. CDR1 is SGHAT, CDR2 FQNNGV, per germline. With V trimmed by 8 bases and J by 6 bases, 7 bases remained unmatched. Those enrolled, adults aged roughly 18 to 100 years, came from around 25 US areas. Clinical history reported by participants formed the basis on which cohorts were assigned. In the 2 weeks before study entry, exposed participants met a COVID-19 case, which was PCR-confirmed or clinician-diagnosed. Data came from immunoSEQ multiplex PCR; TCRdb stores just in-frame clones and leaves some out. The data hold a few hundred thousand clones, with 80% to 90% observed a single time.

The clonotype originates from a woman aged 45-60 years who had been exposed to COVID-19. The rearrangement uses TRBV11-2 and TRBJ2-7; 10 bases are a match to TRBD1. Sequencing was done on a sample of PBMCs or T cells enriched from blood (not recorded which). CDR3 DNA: TGTGCCAGCGGCCCCGGGACAGGGGCCGAGCAGTACTTC. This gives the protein CASGPGTGAEQYF.